One sample yielded the 4 T cell receptor beta chains listed below, sequenced in a study of cytomegalovirus exposure and HLA in healthy donors. Vbeta (60) and Jbeta (13) primers were used in the PCR. Profiled with immunoSEQ multiplex PCR; TCRdb holds only in-frame clones, not every one. The data contain roughly 150,000 clones, under 70% of them singletons. The sequencing sample was made of PBMCs. These receptors came from a man under 40 in good health and CMV-seropositive.

This chain connects TRBV7-8 to TRBJ1-1, with 7 positions matching TRBD1. This CDR3 contains 14 residues. CDR1 and CDR2 (germline): SGHVS, FQNEAQ. Unmatched junction bases numbered 4, after V lost 5 bases and J lost 1 base. The CDR3 region has the DNA TGTGCCAGCAGCCCACAGGGGCCGAACACTGAAGCTTTCTTT. Translation: CASSPQGPNTEAFF.

This sequence joins TRBV10-2 and TRBJ2-7, with a tentative D call TRBD1 (6 bases). This CDR3 is 15 amino acids long. Germline V gene lookup returns CDR1 WSHSY and CDR2 SAAADI. V was pared by 0 bases and J by 1 base, with 10 bases between. DNA for the CDR3: TGCGCCAGCAGTGAGTCACAGGGCCCGTCCTACGAGCAGTACTTC. As protein: CASSESQGPSYEQYF.

The chain carries TRBV4-1 and TRBJ2-3; D is perhaps TRBD1 (5 bases). The ends were cut back, 0 bases at V and 7 bases at J, with 29 bases in the middle. Per germline, CDR1 MGHRA and CDR2 YSYEKL. This CDR3 spans 20 amino acids. The CDR3 DNA sequence: TGCGCCAGCAGCCAAGAACATATTTTGAACAGGCCTTCGGCAGTGAATACGCAGTATTTT. Translated: CASSQEHILNRPSAVNTQYF.

The V gene is TRBV4-1, the J gene TRBJ1-1; no reliable D call. With 1 base removed from V and 4 bases from J, the gap between germline ends came to 7 bases. Germline V CDR1 and CDR2: MGHRA, YSYEKL. The CDR3 loop spans 13 amino acids. For the CDR3, the DNA is TGCGCCAGCAGCCAAGTCGGGGTCACTGAAGCTTTCTTT. The encoded protein is CASSQVGVTEAFF.